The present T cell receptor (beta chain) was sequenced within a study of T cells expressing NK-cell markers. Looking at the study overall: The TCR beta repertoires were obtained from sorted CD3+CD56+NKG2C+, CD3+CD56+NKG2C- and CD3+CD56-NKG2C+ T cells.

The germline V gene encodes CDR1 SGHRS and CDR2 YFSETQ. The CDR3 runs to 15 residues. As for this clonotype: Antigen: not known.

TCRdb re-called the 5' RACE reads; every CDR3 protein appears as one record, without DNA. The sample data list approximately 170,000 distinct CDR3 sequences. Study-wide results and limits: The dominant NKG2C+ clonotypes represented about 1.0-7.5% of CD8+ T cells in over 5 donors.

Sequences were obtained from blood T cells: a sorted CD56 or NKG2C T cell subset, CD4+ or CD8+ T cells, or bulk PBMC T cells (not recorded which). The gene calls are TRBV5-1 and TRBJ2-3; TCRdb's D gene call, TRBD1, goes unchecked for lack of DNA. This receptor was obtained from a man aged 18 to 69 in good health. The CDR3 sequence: CASSLDREHTDTQYF.